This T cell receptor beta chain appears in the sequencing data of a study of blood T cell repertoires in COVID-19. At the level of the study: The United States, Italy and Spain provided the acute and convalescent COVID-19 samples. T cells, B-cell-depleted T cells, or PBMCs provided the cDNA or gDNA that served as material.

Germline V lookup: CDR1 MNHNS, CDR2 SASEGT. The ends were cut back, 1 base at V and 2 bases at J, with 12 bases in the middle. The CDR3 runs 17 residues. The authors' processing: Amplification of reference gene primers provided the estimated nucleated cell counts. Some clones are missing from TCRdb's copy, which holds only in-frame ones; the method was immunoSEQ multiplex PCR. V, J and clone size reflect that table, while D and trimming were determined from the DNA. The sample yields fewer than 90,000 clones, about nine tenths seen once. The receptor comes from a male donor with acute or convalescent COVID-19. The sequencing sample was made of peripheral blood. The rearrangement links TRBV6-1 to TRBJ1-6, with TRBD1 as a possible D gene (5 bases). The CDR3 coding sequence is TGTGCCAGCAGTGAAGTGGGGGGAACGGCCTATAATTCACCCCTCCACTTT. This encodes CASSEVGGTAYNSPLHF.